The T cell receptor (beta chain) under discussion was sequenced for a study of blood T cells in healthy people across ages. Study results and limitations: With age, beta diversity per million T cells declined roughly linearly, significantly by 35 to 40.

A minimum of 6 million PBMCs was isolated per sample. Extraction yielded at least 5.5 micrograms of total RNA per sample. Combining a sample-barcoded 5' primer with a J-beta primer mix, a second PCR ran for 7 to 11 cycles. Researchers report that a template-switch adaptor with 12 random nucleotides tagged each cDNA molecule. In TCRdb, the 5' RACE reads were re-called with MiXCR into one record per CDR3 protein. The table has 1.5 million to 2 million distinct CDR3 sequences, 40% to 55% seen once; the top ten hold approximately 2%. There are 11 residues in the CDR3. Germline values: CDR1 ENHRY, CDR2 SYGVKD. The V end was cut by 3 bases, the J end by 11 bases, with 10 bases between. There are a few counts of this clonotype. Its antigen is unknown.

The sequencing input was blood. The V call is TRBV10-3, the J call TRBJ2-5; maybe TRBD2 (6 bases). The source is a woman between 40 and 55 years old in good health. CDR3 loop: CAISDRDSQYF. The CDR3 DNA is TGTGCCATCAGTGACCGGGACTCGCAGTACTTC.